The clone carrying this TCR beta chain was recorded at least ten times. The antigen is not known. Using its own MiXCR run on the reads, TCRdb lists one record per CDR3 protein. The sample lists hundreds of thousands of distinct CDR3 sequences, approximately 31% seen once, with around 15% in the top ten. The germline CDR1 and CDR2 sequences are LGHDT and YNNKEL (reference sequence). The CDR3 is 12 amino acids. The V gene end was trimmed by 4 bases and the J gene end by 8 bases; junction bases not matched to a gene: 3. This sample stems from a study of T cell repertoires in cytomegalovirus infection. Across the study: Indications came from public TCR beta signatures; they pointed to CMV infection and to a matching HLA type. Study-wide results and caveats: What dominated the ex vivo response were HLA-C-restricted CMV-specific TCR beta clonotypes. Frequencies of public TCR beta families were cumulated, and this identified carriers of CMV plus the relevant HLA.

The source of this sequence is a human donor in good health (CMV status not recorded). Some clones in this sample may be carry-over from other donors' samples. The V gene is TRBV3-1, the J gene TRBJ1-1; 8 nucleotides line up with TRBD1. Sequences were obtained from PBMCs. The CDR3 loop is CASSPTGAEAFF. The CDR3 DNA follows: TGTGCCAGCAGCCCGACAGGGGCCGAAGCTTTCTTT.